The clone carrying this TCR beta chain is medium-sized by share. Its antigen remains unknown. Trimming cost V 7 bases and J 2 bases, with 14 bases left between them. Germline loops: CDR1 MNHEY, CDR2 SMNVEV (reference sequence). CDR3 length: 15 amino acids. The sample originates from a study of OX40 agonist ivuxolimab in advanced cancers. Turning to the study itself: Subjects had a mean age of 60 years, with a range of about 20 to 85; just over 80% were male. Partial responses were achieved by three patients: one hepatocellular carcinoma, two cutaneous melanoma. Study findings and constraints: With doses of 0.1 to 3.0 mg/kg, CD4+ and CD8+ blood T cells had undergone clonal expansion by week 6.

Sequencing was performed with immunoSEQ multiplex PCR; in TCRdb, only in-frame clones are kept and a portion is missing. The table lists approximately 20,000 clones, 83% of them singletons. Here the sequenced sample was CD4+ or CD8+ T cells sorted from blood, taken in a trial of the OX40 agonist ivuxolimab. The chain links TRBV27 to TRBJ1-4; D gene unclear. The TCR comes from an adult with an advanced solid tumor such as melanoma, head and neck, liver or kidney cancer. CDR3 loop: CASTLRGFTNEKLFF. The CDR3 bases are TGTGCCAGCACACTGCGGGGATTTACTAATGAAAAACTGTTTTTT.